This entry features one TCR beta chain sequence. The repertoire was sequenced with immunoSEQ multiplex PCR; TCRdb's copy has only in-frame clones and lacks some. The table includes about 41,000 clones, 89% detected once. The data were obtained in a study of T cell changes during pregnancy in multiple sclerosis. Per germline, CDR1 MNHEY and CDR2 SMNVEV (reference sequence). V was clipped by 4 bases and J by 0 bases, with 9 bases between them. There are 14 residues in the CDR3. The sample was CD4+ T cells from peripheral blood mononuclear cells, taken in the first trimester of pregnancy. The clonotype originates from a female donor with multiple sclerosis, enrolled in a pregnancy study. The rearrangement links TRBV27 to TRBJ1-1; D unresolved. The CDR3 DNA is TGTGCCAGCAGTTGGGCCAGGATGAACACTGAAGCTTTCTTT. Translating gives CASSWARMNTEAFF.